This T cell receptor (beta chain) was found in a study of T cell responses to AZD1222 COVID-19 vaccine. This clone was picked up one time. V lost 7 bases and J lost 4; bases outside the gene matches: 8. This CDR3 has 15 amino acids. CDR1 is ENHRY, CDR2 SYGVKD, per germline. Method: immunoSEQ multiplex PCR; TCRdb's copy keeps in-frame clones and lacks some. This sample has about 84,000 clones, with approximately 83% found just once. Sequenced material: peripheral blood, taken 28 days after the second AZD1222 dose. The genes are TRBV10-3 and TRBJ2-2; 8 bases fit TRBD1. The clonotype was recovered from an adult who received the AZD1222 COVID-19 vaccine. The CDR3 reads CAITAGGASTGELFF. CDR3 bases: TGTGCCATCACAGCAGGGGGCGCGAGCACCGGGGAGCTGTTTTTT.